The text below deals with one T cell receptor (beta chain). Its antigen remains unidentified. Splitting of each subset's genomic DNA was done evenly across several immunoSEQ plates. Sequencing used immunoSEQ multiplex PCR; TCRdb keeps in-frame clones, though not all of them. The sample lists a few million clones, 85% to 95% occurring once. The entry originates in a study of shared clonotypes between healthy human individuals. Study outcomes and limitations: A generally larger estimated richness was seen in naive subsets than in memory subsets. The sharing of 5% to 6.5% of naive CD4 clonotypes was seen across a few donors.

Germline loops: CDR1 LGHNT, CDR2 FRNRAP. Trimming took off 0 bases at V and 3 bases at J, with 11 bases between the two ends. The CDR3 length is 15 residues. Every donor was a Caucasian adult from Nashville, Tennessee. The clonotype comes from a man between 18 and 29 years old in good health. Some clones in this sample may be carry-over from other donors' samples. The source material was naive CD4+ T cells from PBMCs. Stated subset: CD45RA+ positively selected. The chain is built from TRBV12-5 and TRBJ1-2; D might be TRBD1 (6 bases). The CDR3: CASGLVQGGHYGYTF. The CDR3, as DNA: TGTGCTAGTGGTTTGGTACAGGGAGGGCACTATGGCTACACCTTC.